Listed below are T cell receptor beta chains from one sample, sequenced in a study of blood T cell repertoires in COVID-19. Only in-frame clones appear in the TCRdb table, and some are missing; sequencing was by immunoSEQ multiplex PCR. This table holds under 300,000 clones, approximately 86% found once. The sequencing sample was made of peripheral blood. The receptors here all came from a human donor in a cohort sampled during active COVID-19. CDR3s include the opening cysteine and the closing phenylalanine or tryptophan. The D gene is left open where the match is weak. Expanded clones get a size class; other rows say once, few or many, or leave the size out.

size,V,D,J,DNA,CDR3
.,TRBV5-1,.,TRBJ2-1,TGCGCCAGCAGCTTGGTTCGCAGGGCAGCCGATGAGCAGTTCTTC,CASSLVRRAADEQFF
few,TRBV14,TRBD1,TRBJ2-1,TGTGCCAGCAGCCTAAGACAGGGGATTTCCAATGAGCAGTTCTTC,CASSLRQGISNEQFF
.,TRBV5-4,TRBD1,TRBJ2-1,TGTGCCAGCAGCTTGAAACAGGGGAGAGGTGAGCAGTTCTTC,CASSLKQGRGEQFF
.,TRBV19,.,TRBJ1-5,TGTGCCAGTAGTATAGTAGATTCGGGGAGGGGCAATCAGCCCCAGCATTTT,CASSIVDSGRGNQPQHF
.,TRBV29-1,.,TRBJ2-7,TGCAGCGTGGGGGCCGAACTAACATTCTCCTACGAGCAGTACTTC,CSVGAELTFSYEQYF
.,TRBV18,.,TRBJ2-7,TGTGCCAGCTCACCAAGGTGGCAGGGACTCTACGAGCAGTACTTC,CASSPRWQGLYEQYF
.,TRBV19,.,TRBJ1-1,TGTGCCAGTAGTATAAACACAGGGAACACTGAAGCTTTCTTT,CASSINTGNTEAFF
few,TRBV5-8,.,TRBJ1-2,TGTGCCAGCAGCTCGACAGGACTAGGCTATGGCTACACCTTC,CASSSTGLGYGYTF
.,TRBV6-5,TRBD1,TRBJ2-5,TGTGCCAGCAGCCTGGGACAGGGACGGGAGACCCAGTACTTC,CASSLGQGRETQYF
.,TRBV6-5,.,TRBJ1-2,TGTGCCAGCAGTTACCTGGGACTAAGTGGCTACACCTTC,CASSYLGLSGYTF
.,TRBV11-1,.,TRBJ2-5,TGTGCCAGCAGCCGTGAAGCGACAGTACAAGAGACCCAGTACTTC,CASSREATVQETQYF
.,TRBV28,TRBD1,TRBJ2-2,TGTGCCAGTATGGACAGGGGAAGGGGGACCGGGGAGCTGTTTTTT,CASMDRGRGTGELFF
once,TRBV2,.,TRBJ1-5,TGTGCCAGCAGTGACCGCAGGGACAATCAGCCCCAGCATTTT,CASSDRRDNQPQHF
once,TRBV10-1,TRBD2,TRBJ2-5,TGCGCCAGCAGCGAACTACCGGGACTAGCGGGAAAGTACCAAGAGACCCAGTACTTC,CASSELPGLAGKYQETQYF
.,TRBV30,TRBD1,TRBJ1-1,TGTGCCTGGAGTGTCAAAAAGGGGGCGGGTACTGAAGCTTTCTTT,CAWSVKKGAGTEAFF
.,TRBV18,.,TRBJ2-6,TGTGCCAGCTCACTATCAACAGTCGGGGCCAACGTCCTGACTTTC,CASSLSTVGANVLTF
many,TRBV5-1,.,TRBJ2-7,TGCGCCAGCAGCTTGGACAACTCCTACGAGCAGTACTTC,CASSLDNSYEQYF
.,TRBV5-5,.,TRBJ1-2,TGTGCCAGCAGCGGCGGATCCCTTAAGTATGGCTACACCTTC,CASSGGSLKYGYTF
.,TRBV6-5,TRBD1,TRBJ1-2,TGTGCCAGCAAGCTCGGACAGGGGATAGATGGCTACACCTTC,CASKLGQGIDGYTF
few,TRBV29-1,TRBD1,TRBJ1-6,TGCAGCGTGGGACAGGGGGCAGGCTCACCCCTCCACTTT,CSVGQGAGSPLHF
few,TRBV6-6,TRBD1,TRBJ2-3,TGTGCCAGCAGCAACAGGGGGCAGGTAGATACGCAGTATTTT,CASSNRGQVDTQYF
.,TRBV6-5,TRBD1,TRBJ1-4,TGTGCCAGCAGTTACGGGACAGGGAGGGACGAAAAACTGTTTTTT,CASSYGTGRDEKLFF
.,TRBV24-1,TRBD2,TRBJ2-1,TGTGCCACCAGTGATCCGCGGGGGGGAGTCTCCTACAATGAGCAGTTCTTC,CATSDPRGGVSYNEQFF